Sequencing of this T cell receptor (beta chain) was carried out in a study of CD8+CD57+ T cells in acquired aplastic anemia. At the level of the study: Sorted CD4+ and CD8+ cells yielded roughly 3 ug of DNA on average.

Whole-study findings and limits: The CD8+ Simpson's diversity of patients and controls was not significantly different.

It was genomic DNA that served as the template for profiling TCR beta VDJ and CDR3. A single record per CDR3 protein comes from TCRdb applying MiXCR to the reads. The data hold some 120,000 distinct CDR3 sequences, with over 45% observed a single time. With V trimmed by 8 bases and J by 5 bases, 12 bases remained unmatched. In germline, CDR1 is MNHNS, CDR2 SASEGT. This CDR3 contains 14 residues. Ten or more counts support this clonotype. Its antigen is not known. The chain recombines TRBV6-1 with TRBJ2-7, with TRBD2 matching 7 bases. The clonotype comes from a human donor in good health, serving as a control. Sequenced: sorted CD4+, CD8+, or CD8+CD57+ T cells (not recorded which) from PBMCs. The CDR3 loop is CASRGEGRFDEQYF. The DNA for the CDR3 is TGTGCCAGCCGGGGGGAGGGCAGGTTCGACGAGCAGTACTTC.